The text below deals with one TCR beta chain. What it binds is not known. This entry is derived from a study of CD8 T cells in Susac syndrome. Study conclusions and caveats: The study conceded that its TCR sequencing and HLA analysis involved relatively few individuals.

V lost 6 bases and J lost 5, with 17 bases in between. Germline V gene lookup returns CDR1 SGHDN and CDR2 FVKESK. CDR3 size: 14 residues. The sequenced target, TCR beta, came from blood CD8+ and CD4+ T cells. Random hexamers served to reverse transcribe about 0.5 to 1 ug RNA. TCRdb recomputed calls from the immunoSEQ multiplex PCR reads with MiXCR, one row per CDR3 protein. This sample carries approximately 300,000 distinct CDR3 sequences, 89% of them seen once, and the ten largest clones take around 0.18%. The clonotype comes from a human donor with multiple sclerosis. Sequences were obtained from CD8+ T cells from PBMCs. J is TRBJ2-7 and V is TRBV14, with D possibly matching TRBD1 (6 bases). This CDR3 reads CASRQQGAGDEQYF. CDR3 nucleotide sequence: TGTGCCAGCAGACAACAGGGCGCCGGGGACGAGCAGTACTTC.